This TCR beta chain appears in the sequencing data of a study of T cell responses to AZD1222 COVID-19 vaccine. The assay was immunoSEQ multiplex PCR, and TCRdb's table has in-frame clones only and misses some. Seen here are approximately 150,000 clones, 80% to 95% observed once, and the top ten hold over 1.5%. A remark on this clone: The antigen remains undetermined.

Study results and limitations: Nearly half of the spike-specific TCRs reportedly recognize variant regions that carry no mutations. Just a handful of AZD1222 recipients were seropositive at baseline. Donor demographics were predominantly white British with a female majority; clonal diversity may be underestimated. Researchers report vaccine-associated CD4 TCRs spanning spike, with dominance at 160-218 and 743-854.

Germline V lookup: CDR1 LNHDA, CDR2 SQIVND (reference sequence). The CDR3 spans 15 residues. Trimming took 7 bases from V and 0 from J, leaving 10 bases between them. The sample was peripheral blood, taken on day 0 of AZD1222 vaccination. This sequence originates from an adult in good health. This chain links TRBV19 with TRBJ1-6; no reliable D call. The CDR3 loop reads CASKGTSSYNSPLHF. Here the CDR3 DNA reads TGTGCCAGTAAGGGCACCAGCTCCTATAATTCACCCCTCCACTTT.